The clone carrying this TCR beta chain was counted a few times. Its target is not known. The data stem from a study of blood T cells in healthy people across ages. The study, taken as a whole, reports: A strong correlation was found between TCR beta diversity and the percentage of naive T cells.

A second PCR of 7 to 11 cycles used a sample-barcoded 5' primer and a J-beta primer mix. TCRdb called the 5' RACE reads again in MiXCR, with one record for every CDR3 protein. Of about 570,000 distinct CDR3 sequences listed, roughly 28% are singletons. This CDR3 has 16 amino acids. Trimming left V 5 bases short and J 4 bases short, with 19 bases between. CDR1 is MGHRA, CDR2 YSYEKL, per germline. This chain connects TRBV4-1 to TRBJ2-3, with a possible D match to TRBD2 (6 bases). Sequences were obtained from blood. The sequence derives from a woman in her 70s in good health. Written as DNA, the CDR3 is TGCGCCAGCAGCTCACGGGAGTTATCCGGGGCAGATACGCAGTATTTT. As protein: CASSSRELSGADTQYF.